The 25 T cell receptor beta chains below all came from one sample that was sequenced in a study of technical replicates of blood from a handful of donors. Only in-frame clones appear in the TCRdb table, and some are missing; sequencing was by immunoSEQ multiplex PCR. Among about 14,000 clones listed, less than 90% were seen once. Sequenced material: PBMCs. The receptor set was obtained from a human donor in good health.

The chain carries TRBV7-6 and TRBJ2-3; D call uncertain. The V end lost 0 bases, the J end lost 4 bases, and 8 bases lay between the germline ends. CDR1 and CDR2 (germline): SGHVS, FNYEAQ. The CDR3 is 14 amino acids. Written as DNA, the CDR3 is TGTGCCAGCAGCTTAGCGAGGAGTCCAGATACGCAGTATTTT. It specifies CASSLARSPDTQYF.

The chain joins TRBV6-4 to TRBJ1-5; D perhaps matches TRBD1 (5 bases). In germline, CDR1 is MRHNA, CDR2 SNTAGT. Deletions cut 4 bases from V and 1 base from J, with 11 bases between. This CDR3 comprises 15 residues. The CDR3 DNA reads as TGTGCCAGCAGTGCCCAGGGTAACAGCAATCAGCCCCAGCATTTT. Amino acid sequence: CASSAQGNSNQPQHF.

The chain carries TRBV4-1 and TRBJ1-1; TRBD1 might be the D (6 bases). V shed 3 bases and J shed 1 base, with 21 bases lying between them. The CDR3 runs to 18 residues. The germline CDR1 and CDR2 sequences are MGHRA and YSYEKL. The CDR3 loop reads CASSQPHGGAAGNTEAFF. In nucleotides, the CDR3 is TGCGCCAGCAGCCAGCCACATGGGGGCGCGGCCGGGAACACTGAAGCTTTCTTT.

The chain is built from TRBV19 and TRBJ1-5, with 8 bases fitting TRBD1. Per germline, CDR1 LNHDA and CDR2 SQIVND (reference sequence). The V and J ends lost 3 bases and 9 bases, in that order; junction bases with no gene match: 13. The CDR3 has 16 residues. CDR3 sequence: CASSIIQGGEAGPQHF. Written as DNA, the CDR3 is TGTGCCAGTAGTATCATACAGGGGGGGGAGGCGGGGCCCCAGCATTTT.

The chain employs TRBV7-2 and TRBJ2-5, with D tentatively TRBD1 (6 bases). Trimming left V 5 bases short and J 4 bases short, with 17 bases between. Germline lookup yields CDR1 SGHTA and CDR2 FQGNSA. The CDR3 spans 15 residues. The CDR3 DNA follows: TGTGCCAGCAGCCTACAGGGTTTTGATTCAGAGACCCAGTACTTC. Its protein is CASSLQGFDSETQYF.

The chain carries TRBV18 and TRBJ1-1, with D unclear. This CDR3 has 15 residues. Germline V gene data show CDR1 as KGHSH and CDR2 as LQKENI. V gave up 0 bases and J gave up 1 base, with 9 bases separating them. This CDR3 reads CASSPPNIANTEAFF. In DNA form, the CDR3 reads TGTGCCAGCTCACCACCCAACATTGCGAACACTGAAGCTTTCTTT.

The CDR3 reads CASSLDRNLGELFF. CDR3 nucleotides: TGTGCCAGCAGCTTAGACAGGAACCTCGGGGAGCTGTTTTTT. The rearrangement links TRBV7-7 to TRBJ2-2, with D perhaps TRBD1 (5 bases). The germline CDR1 and CDR2 sequences are SSHAT and FNYEAQ (reference sequence). The germline V and J ends were trimmed by 1 base and 7 bases, with 10 bases remaining between them. The CDR3 has 14 amino acids.

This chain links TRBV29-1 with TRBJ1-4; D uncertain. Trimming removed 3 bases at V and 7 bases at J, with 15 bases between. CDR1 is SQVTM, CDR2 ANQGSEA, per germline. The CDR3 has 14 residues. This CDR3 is CSVEVSSGSEKLFF. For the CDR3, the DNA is TGCAGCGTTGAGGTCAGTTCAGGAAGTGAAAAACTGTTTTTT.

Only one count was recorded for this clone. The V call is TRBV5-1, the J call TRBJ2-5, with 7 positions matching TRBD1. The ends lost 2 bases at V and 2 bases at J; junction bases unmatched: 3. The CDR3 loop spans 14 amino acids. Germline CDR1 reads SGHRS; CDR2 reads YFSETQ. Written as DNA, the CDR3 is TGCGCCAGCAGCTTCGGACAGGCACAAGAGACCCAGTACTTC. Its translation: CASSFGQAQETQYF. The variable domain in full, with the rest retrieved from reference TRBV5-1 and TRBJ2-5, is KAGVTQTPRYLIKTRGQQVTLSCSPISGHRSVSWYQQTPGQGLQFLFEYFSETQRNKGNFPGRFSGRQFSNSRSEMNVSTLELGDSALYLCASSFGQAQETQYFGPGTRLLVL.

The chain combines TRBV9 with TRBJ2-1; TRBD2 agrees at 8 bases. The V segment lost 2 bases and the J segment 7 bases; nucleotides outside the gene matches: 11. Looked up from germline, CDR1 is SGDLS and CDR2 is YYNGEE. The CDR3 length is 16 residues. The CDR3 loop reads CASSVGAGTSGNEQFF. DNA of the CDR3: TGTGCCAGCAGCGTCGGAGCCGGGACTAGTGGTAATGAGCAGTTCTTC.

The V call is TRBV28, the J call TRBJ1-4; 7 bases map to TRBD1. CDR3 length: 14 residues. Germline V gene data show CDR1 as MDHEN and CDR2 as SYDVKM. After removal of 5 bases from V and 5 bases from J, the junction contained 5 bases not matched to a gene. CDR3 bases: TGTGCCAGCAGTATCAAACAGGGGAATGAAAAACTGTTTTTT. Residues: CASSIKQGNEKLFF.

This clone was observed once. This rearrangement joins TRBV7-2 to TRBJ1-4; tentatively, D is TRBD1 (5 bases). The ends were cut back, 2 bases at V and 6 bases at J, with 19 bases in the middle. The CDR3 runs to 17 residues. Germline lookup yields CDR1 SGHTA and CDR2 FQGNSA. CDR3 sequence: CASSLNPLGRDYEKLFF. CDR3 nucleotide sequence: TGTGCCAGCAGCTTAAACCCGTTGGGTAGGGACTATGAAAAACTGTTTTTT.

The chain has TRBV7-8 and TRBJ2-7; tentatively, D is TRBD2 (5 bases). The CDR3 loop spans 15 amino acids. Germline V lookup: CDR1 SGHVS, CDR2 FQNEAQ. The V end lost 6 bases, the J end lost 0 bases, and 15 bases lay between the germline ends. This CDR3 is CASRPDWRSSYEQYF. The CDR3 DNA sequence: TGTGCCAGCAGACCGGACTGGCGCTCCTCCTACGAGCAGTACTTC.

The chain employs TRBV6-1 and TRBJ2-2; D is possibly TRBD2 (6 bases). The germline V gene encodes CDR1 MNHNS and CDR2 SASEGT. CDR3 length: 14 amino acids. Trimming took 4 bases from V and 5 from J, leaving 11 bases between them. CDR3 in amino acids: CASSGGAETGELFF. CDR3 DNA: TGTGCCAGCAGTGGCGGGGCGGAAACCGGGGAGCTGTTTTTT.

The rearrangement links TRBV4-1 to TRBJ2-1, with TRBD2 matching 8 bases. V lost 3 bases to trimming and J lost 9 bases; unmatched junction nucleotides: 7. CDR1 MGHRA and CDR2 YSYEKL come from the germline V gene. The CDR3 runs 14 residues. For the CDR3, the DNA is TGCGCCAGCAGCCAGGGGGGCGGGAGGACTGAGCAGTTCTTC. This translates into CASSQGGGRTEQFF.

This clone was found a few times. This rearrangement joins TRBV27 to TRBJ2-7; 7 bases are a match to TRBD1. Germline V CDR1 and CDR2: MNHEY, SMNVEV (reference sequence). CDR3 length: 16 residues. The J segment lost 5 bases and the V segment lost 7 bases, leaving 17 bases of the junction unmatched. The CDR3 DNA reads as TGTGCCAGCAATCCAGCGCTCCCCCGGCAGGGGGACGAGCAGTACTTC. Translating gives CASNPALPRQGDEQYF.

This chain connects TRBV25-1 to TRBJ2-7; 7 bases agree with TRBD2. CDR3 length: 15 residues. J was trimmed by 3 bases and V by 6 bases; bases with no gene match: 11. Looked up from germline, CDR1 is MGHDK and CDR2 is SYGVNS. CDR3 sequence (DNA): TGTGCCAGCAGGTTGGGGCTGGGGGGGTTCTACGAGCAGTACTTC. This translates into CASRLGLGGFYEQYF.

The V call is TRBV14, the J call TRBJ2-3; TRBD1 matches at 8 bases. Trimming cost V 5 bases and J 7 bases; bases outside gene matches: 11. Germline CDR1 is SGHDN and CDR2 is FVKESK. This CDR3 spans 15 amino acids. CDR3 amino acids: CASSGARGQRYTQYF. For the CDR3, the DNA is TGTGCCAGCAGCGGGGCCAGGGGGCAAAGGTATACGCAGTATTTT.

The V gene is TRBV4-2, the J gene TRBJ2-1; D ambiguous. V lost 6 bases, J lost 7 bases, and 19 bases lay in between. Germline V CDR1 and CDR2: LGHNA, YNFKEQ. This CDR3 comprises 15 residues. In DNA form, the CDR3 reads TGTGCCAGCAGTCCCCATCCTTTGGCTCCGAATGAGCAGTTCTTC. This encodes CASSPHPLAPNEQFF.

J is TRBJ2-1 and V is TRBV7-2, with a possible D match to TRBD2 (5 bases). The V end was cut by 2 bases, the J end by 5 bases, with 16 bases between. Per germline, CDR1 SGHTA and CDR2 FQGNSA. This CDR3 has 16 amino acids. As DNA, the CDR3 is TGTGCCAGCAGCTTAAGGCCGGGGATGTCCAACAATGAGCAGTTCTTC. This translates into CASSLRPGMSNNEQFF. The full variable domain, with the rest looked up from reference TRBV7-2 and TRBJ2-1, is GAGVSQSPSNKVTEKGKDVELRCDPISGHTALYWYRQSLGQGLEFLIYFQGNSAPDKSGLPSDRFSAERTGGSVSTLTIQRTQQEDSAVYLCASSLRPGMSNNEQFFGPGTRLTVL.

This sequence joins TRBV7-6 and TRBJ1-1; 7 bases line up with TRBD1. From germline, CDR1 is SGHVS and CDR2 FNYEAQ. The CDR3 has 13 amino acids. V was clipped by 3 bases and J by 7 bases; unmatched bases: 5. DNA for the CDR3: TGTGCCAGCAGCTTTAAGGGGGCGAGTGAAGCTTTCTTT. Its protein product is CASSFKGASEAFF.

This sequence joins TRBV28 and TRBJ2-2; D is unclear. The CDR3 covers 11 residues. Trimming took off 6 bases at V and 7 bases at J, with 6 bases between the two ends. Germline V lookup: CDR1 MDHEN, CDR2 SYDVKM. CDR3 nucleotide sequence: TGTGCCAGCAGCAAAATCGGGGAGCTGTTTTTT. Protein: CASSKIGELFF.

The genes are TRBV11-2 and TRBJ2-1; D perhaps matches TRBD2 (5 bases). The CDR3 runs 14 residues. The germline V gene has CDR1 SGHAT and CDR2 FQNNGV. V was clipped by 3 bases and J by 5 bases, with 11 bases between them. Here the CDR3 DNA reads TGTGCCAGCAGCTTCCTAGCAGCAGACAATGAGCAGTTCTTC. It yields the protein CASSFLAADNEQFF.

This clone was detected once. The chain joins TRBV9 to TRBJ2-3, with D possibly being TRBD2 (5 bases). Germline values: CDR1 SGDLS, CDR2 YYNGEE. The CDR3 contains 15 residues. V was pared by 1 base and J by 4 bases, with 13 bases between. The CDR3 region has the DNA TGTGCCAGCAGCGTACGGGGTAGGGTCGCAGATACGCAGTATTTT. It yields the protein CASSVRGRVADTQYF.

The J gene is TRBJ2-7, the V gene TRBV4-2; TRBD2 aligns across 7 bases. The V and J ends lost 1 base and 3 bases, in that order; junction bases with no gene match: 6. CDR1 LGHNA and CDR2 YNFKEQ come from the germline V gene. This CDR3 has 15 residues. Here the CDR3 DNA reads TGTGCCAGCAGCCAAGGAACTAGCGCGTACTACGAGCAGTACTTC. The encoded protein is CASSQGTSAYYEQYF.